The source of this T cell receptor beta chain is a study of glioma-infiltrating T cells. General study results and limits: Above-expected tissue-blood divergence occurred in all gliomas, most in low-grade ones.

TCR alpha and beta CDR3 regions were amplified from RNA using iRepertoire nested multiplex PCR. For one-step reverse transcription and amplification, 100-400 ng of tissue mRNA or PBMC total RNA was used. TCRdb processed the multiplex PCR reads anew with MiXCR; each CDR3 protein has one entry. The profile shows around 130,000 distinct CDR3 sequences, about 22% of them singletons. V shed 0 bases and J shed 5 bases, with 10 bases lying between them. CDR1 and CDR2 from the germline V gene are MGHDK and SYGVNS. The CDR3 loop spans 14 amino acids. This clonotype came up a few times. Its antigen is as yet unknown.

The source is a human donor with low-grade glioma or glioblastoma, undergoing nonglioma brain surgery, or in good health (not recorded which). Specimen: glioma tissue, nonneoplastic brain tissue, or PBMCs (not recorded which). The V call is TRBV25-1, the J call TRBJ2-5; D unresolved. CDR3 nucleotide sequence: TGTGCCAGCAGTGAATATTTGGGATGGGAGACCCAGTACTTC. Encoded protein: CASSEYLGWETQYF. Based on the CDR3 plus reference TRBV25-1 and TRBJ2-5, the full variable domain is EADIYQTPRYLVIGTGKKITLECSQTMGHDKMYWYQQDPGMELHLIHYSYGVNSTEKGDLSSESTVSRIRTEHFPLTLESARPSHTSQYLCASSEYLGWETQYFGPGTRLLVL.